These 10 T cell receptor beta chains were sequenced from one sample in a study of early T cells in non-severe SARS-CoV-2 infection. TCRdb reprocessed the 5' RACE reads via MiXCR and lists one record per CDR3 protein. Among just over 25,000 distinct CDR3 sequences, more than 4% were seen once, and the ten largest hold about a tenth. What was sequenced was whole blood. These receptors were obtained from an adult who was a healthcare worker with PCR-confirmed SARS-CoV-2 infection or an uninfected control (not recorded which).

For this clonotype: One end of the junction does not line up with germline, which may come from a read error. CDR3 amino acids: CVSSRLDNEQFF. The DNA of the CDR3 is TGTGTCAGCAGCAGACTAGACAATGAGCAGTTCTTC. The chain is built from TRBV13 and TRBJ2-1, with a weak D call TRBD2 (6 bases). CDR1 is PRHDT, CDR2 FYEKMQ, per germline (reference sequence). There are 12 residues in the CDR3.

This clonotype was detected ten times or more. For the CDR3, the DNA is TGTGCCAGCAGCCCCTCCGGGACTAGCACTTGGGAGACCCAGTACTTC. It translates to CASSPSGTSTWETQYF. The rearrangement links TRBV12-3 or TRBV12-4 to TRBJ2-5, with 9 nucleotides matching TRBD2. V was pared by 6 bases and J by 5 bases, with 13 bases of the junction left unmatched. The CDR3 is made up of 16 amino acids.

This clonotype was observed many times. The rearrangement links TRBV30 to TRBJ2-3; 12 nucleotides agree with TRBD1. J was trimmed by 2 bases and V by 5 bases; bases with no gene match: 5. This CDR3 has 15 amino acids. Germline loops: CDR1 GTSNPN, CDR2 SVGIG (reference sequence). The CDR3: CAWVRDRGPTDTQYF. The CDR3 nucleotides are TGTGCCTGGGTTAGGGACAGGGGGCCCACAGATACGCAGTATTTT.

This clonotype occurred many times. The chain links TRBV6-5 to TRBJ2-5, with a weak D call TRBD2 (6 bases). CDR1 is MNHEY, CDR2 SVGAGI, per germline. V shed 6 bases and J shed 1 base, with 15 bases lying between them. The CDR3 is 15 amino acids. CDR3 sequence: CASRLGGVPQETQYF. The CDR3 bases are TGTGCCAGCAGACTCGGAGGGGTCCCCCAAGAGACCCAGTACTTC.

This clonotype was recorded at least ten times. The chain employs TRBV5-1 and TRBJ2-1; D is ambiguous. The CDR3 covers 11 residues. V was clipped by 4 bases and J by 10 bases, with 9 bases between them. CDR1 is SGHRS, CDR2 YFSETQ, per germline. The CDR3 spells CASSPATEQFF. The CDR3 nucleotides read TGCGCCAGCAGCCCGGCTACCGAGCAGTTCTTC.

This clonotype was counted at least ten times. The gene calls are TRBV12-3 or TRBV12-4 and TRBJ2-3, with 7 positions matching TRBD2. CDR3 length: 16 amino acids. V lost 4 bases and J lost 2; bases outside the gene matches: 9. CDR3 residues: CASSSHLAALTDTQYF. The DNA of the CDR3 is TGTGCCAGCAGTTCACACCTAGCGGCCCTCACAGATACGCAGTATTTT.

This clonotype was seen repeatedly, ten times or more. V is TRBV11-2 and J is TRBJ2-5; the D gene is possibly TRBD1 (6 bases). The germline CDR1 and CDR2 sequences are SGHAT and FQNNGV. V lost 2 bases and J lost 5, with 12 bases in between. CDR3 size: 14 residues. CDR3 nucleotides: TGTGCCAGCAGCTTACAGGGGTCGGGGGAGACCCAGTACTTC. It codes for CASSLQGSGETQYF.

Worth noting for this clonotype: This may be a read error, as it is one base from a much larger clone. This rearrangement joins TRBV4-1 to TRBJ2-2; D possibly corresponds to TRBD2 (5 bases). This CDR3 has 17 amino acids. Trimming pared 4 bases from V and 0 bases from J, leaving 15 bases between. Looked up from germline, CDR1 is MGHRA and CDR2 is YSYEKL. CDR3 nucleotides: TGCGCCAGCAGCCCCGCTTGGGGAGAAGCGAACACCGGGGAGCTGTTTTTT. Translation gives CASSPAWGEANTGELFF.

In its sample, this clonotype was seen many times. The CDR3: CASSLRGFQGEQYF. Here the CDR3 DNA reads TGTGCCAGCAGCCTCCGGGGTTTTCAGGGCGAGCAGTACTTC. V and J are TRBV7-2 and TRBJ2-7, with D tentatively TRBD1 or TRBD2 (5 bases each). In germline, CDR1 is SGHTA, CDR2 FQGNSA. V was shortened by 5 bases and J by 6 bases, with 17 bases between the two germline ends. This CDR3 is 14 amino acids long.

This clonotype was detected many times. This chain uses TRBV7-9 with TRBJ2-2; D call uncertain. From germline, CDR1 is SEHNR and CDR2 FQNEAQ (reference sequence). There are 16 residues in the CDR3. Trimming removed 1 base at V and 4 bases at J, with 13 bases between. CDR3 amino acids: CASSLGSGSFTGELFF. CDR3 DNA: TGTGCCAGCAGCTTAGGTTCCGGGTCTTTCACCGGGGAGCTGTTTTTT.